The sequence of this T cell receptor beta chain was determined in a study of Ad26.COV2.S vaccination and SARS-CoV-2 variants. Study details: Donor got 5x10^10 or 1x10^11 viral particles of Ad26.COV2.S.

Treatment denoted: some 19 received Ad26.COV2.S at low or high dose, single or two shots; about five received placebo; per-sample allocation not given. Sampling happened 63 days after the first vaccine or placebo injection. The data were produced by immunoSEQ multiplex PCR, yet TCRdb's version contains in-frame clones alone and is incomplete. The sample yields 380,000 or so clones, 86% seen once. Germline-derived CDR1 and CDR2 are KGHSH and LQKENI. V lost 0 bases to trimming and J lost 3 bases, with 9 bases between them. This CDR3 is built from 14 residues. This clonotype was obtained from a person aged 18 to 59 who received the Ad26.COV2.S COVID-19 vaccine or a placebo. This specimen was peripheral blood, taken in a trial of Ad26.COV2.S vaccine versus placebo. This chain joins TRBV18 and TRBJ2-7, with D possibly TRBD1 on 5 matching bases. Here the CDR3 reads CASSPPPGNYEQYF. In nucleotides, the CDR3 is TGTGCCAGCTCACCACCCCCAGGGAACTACGAGCAGTACTTC.